This TCR beta chain was identified in a study of identical twins. General observations from the study: Abundant cord blood beta clonotypes carried fewer insertions; memory repertoires showed none. The study based its conclusions on cross-sectional statistical analysis and did not follow the same donors.

V shed 11 bases, J shed 4 bases, and the junction held 8 bases outside the gene matches. Looked up from germline, CDR1 is ENHRY and CDR2 is SYGVKD. The CDR3 runs 14 residues. Carrying unique molecular identifiers, the cDNA also gained a universal primer site through template switching. TCRdb itself ran the 5' RACE reads through MiXCR, one entry per CDR3 protein. The table lists some 250,000 distinct CDR3 sequences, over 9.5% of them singletons, with roughly 3.7% in the top ten. This clonotype was seen a few times. The antigen is undetermined. The sample was also linked to a second study, of yellow fever vaccine responses in identical twins. As that report states: Twin vaccine T cell responses reportedly seemed partly convergent, partly personalized.

Material for sequencing was memory (CD45RO+) T cells sorted from blood. This clonotype was sampled from a woman under 30 in good health. The rearrangement uses TRBV10-3 and TRBJ2-3; 11 bases align to TRBD2. The CDR3 is CASGLAGTPDTQYF. CDR3 coding DNA: TGTGCCTCCGGACTAGCGGGTACCCCAGATACGCAGTATTTT.